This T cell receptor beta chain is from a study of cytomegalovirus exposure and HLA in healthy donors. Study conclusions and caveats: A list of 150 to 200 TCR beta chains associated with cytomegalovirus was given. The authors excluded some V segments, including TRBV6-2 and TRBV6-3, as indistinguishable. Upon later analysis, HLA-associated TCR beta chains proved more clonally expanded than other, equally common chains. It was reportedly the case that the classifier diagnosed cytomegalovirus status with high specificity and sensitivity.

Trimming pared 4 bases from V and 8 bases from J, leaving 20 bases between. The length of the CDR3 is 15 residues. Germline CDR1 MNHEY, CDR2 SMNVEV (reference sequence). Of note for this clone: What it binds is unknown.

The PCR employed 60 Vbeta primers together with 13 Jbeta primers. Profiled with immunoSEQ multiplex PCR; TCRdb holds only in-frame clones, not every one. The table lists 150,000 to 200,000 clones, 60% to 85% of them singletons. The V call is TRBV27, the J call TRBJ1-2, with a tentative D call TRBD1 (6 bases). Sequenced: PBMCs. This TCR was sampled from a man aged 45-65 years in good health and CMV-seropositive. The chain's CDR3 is CASSYNDRPAIGYTF. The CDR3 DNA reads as TGTGCCAGCAGTTACAATGACAGGCCTGCTATCGGCTACACCTTC.